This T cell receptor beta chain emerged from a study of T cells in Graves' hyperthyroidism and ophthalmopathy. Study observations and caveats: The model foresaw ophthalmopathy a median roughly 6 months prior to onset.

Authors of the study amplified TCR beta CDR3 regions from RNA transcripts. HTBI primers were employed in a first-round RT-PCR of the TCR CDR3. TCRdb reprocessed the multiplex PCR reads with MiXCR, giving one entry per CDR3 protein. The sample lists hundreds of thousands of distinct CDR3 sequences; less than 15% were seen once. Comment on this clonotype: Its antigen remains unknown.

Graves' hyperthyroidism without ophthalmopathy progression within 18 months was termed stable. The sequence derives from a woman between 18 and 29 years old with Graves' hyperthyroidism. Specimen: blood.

CDR3 region: CASTIGGLFSGNTIYF. In DNA form, the CDR3 reads TGTGCCAGCACCATAGGGGGCCTCTTCTCTGGAAACACCATATATTTT. The rearrangement uses TRBV28 and TRBJ1-3, with 7 bases matching TRBD1. In germline, CDR1 is MDHEN, CDR2 SYDVKM. The junction had 9 bases not matched to a gene; V was cut back by 7 bases and J by 0 bases. The CDR3 has 16 amino acids.